Shown below are 10 T cell receptor beta chains from a single sample sequenced in a study of neurological immune-mediated disorders. TCRdb processed the 5' RACE reads anew with MiXCR; each CDR3 protein has one entry. The sample comprises 20,000 to 30,000 distinct CDR3 sequences, over 5.5% of which are singletons, and over 4% rests with the top ten. Sequencing was carried out using PBMCs. Every receptor here comes from a woman in her thirties or forties in good health.

This clonotype was picked up many times. The chain combines TRBV20-1 with TRBJ2-7; 8 nucleotides agree with TRBD1. V gave up 6 bases and J gave up 2 bases; unmatched junction bases: 12. Germline lookup yields CDR1 DFQATT and CDR2 SNEGSKA (reference sequence). CDR3 size: 15 residues. The CDR3 sequence: CSAWDRLGDPYEQYF. The CDR3 DNA reads TGCAGTGCCTGGGACAGGCTTGGGGACCCCTACGAGCAGTACTTC.

V and J are TRBV5-1 and TRBJ2-1; TRBD2 aligns across 12 bases. This CDR3 contains 14 residues. Germline V CDR1 and CDR2: SGHRS, YFSETQ. Trimming at V came to 1 base and at J to 7 bases, leaving 0 bases not matched to a gene. Here the CDR3 DNA reads TGCGCCAGCAGCTTGACTAGCGGGGGGAATGAGCAGTTCTTC. It translates to CASSLTSGGNEQFF.

This clonotype showed up many times. V and J are TRBV20-1 and TRBJ2-1; no clear D. V lost 3 bases and J lost 10, with 16 bases in between. The CDR3 covers 13 residues. The germline gives CDR1 DFQATT, CDR2 SNEGSKA (reference sequence). As DNA, the CDR3 is TGCAGTGCTAGCATGGACCCCCGGCAGGAGCAGTTCTTC. It codes for CSASMDPRQEQFF.

This clonotype is medium-sized by share. The chain links TRBV15 to TRBJ2-1; 11 positions agree with TRBD2. The germline gives CDR1 LNHNV, CDR2 YYDKDF (reference sequence). V was pared by 4 bases and J by 7 bases, with 6 bases of the junction left unmatched. The CDR3 consists of 15 residues. The CDR3 DNA follows: TGTGCCACCAGCAAGGGGACTAGCGGTGAAAATGAGCAGTTCTTC. It codes for CATSKGTSGENEQFF. The entire variable domain, with the rest obtained from reference TRBV15 and TRBJ2-1, is as follows: DAMVIQNPRYQVTQFGKPVTLSCSQTLNHNVMYWYQQKSSQAPKLLFHYYDKDFNNEADTPDNFQSRRPNTSFCFLDIRSPGLGDTAMYLCATSKGTSGENEQFFGPGTRLTVL.

This clonotype has a count of ten or more. The chain links TRBV5-1 to TRBJ2-5; D is possibly TRBD2 (5 bases). This CDR3 spans 14 amino acids. Looked up from germline, CDR1 is SGHRS and CDR2 is YFSETQ. Between the trimmed V and J ends, which lost 0 bases and 6 bases, there was a span of 12 bases. CDR3 region: CASSLGGPLQTQYF. In nucleotides, the CDR3 is TGCGCCAGCAGCTTGGGAGGGCCTTTACAGACCCAGTACTTC.

This clonotype came up many times. The chain links TRBV5-1 to TRBJ1-1; no clear D gene. Trimming cost V 4 bases and J 3 bases, with 16 bases left between them. CDR3 size: 15 residues. Looked up from germline, CDR1 is SGHRS and CDR2 is YFSETQ. CDR3 sequence (DNA): TGCGCCAGCAGCCCAAACACAGAAACCTACACTGAAGCTTTCTTT. Protein sequence: CASSPNTETYTEAFF. Complete variable domain (other parts from reference TRBV5-1 and TRBJ1-1): KAGVTQTPRYLIKTRGQQVTLSCSPISGHRSVSWYQQTPGQGLQFLFEYFSETQRNKGNFPGRFSGRQFSNSRSEMNVSTLELGDSALYLCASSPNTETYTEAFFGQGTRLTVV.

This clonotype came up many times. The chain has TRBV10-2 and TRBJ1-1, with D maybe TRBD1 (6 bases). The CDR3 consists of 14 residues. CDR1 and CDR2 (germline): WSHSY, SAAADI. V was clipped by 6 bases and J by 6 bases, with 17 bases between them. The CDR3 sequence is CASREYRDGAEAFF. The CDR3 region has the DNA TGCGCCAGCAGGGAATACAGGGATGGGGCTGAAGCTTTCTTT.

This rearrangement joins TRBV18 to TRBJ2-7, with D hard to call. Germline CDR1 and CDR2: KGHSH and LQKENI. V lost 6 bases, J lost 3 bases, and 12 bases lay in between. The CDR3 runs 13 residues. CDR3 residues: CASSPAQDYEQYF. CDR3 nucleotides: TGTGCCAGCTCGCCCGCCCAGGACTACGAGCAGTACTTC.

The sample holds many counts of this clonotype. V is TRBV5-1 and J is TRBJ2-3; 10 bases agree with TRBD2. CDR3 size: 15 residues. With V trimmed by 7 bases and J by 0 bases, 5 bases remained unmatched. Germline lookup yields CDR1 SGHRS and CDR2 YFSETQ. CDR3 protein: CASSQTSGSTDTQYF. The CDR3, as DNA: TGCGCCAGCTCCCAGACTAGCGGGAGCACAGATACGCAGTATTTT.

This clonotype was seen only a few times. The chain has TRBV30 and TRBJ1-2; perhaps TRBD1 as D (5 bases). CDR3 length: 13 amino acids. V was shortened by 3 bases and J by 8 bases, with 16 bases between the two germline ends. CDR1 is GTSNPN, CDR2 SVGIG, per germline (reference sequence). CDR3 in DNA: TGTGCCTGGAGAAACGCGGGGCAGACCGGCTACACCTTC. As protein: CAWRNAGQTGYTF.